This T cell receptor (beta chain) emerged from a study of T cells in Graves' hyperthyroidism and ophthalmopathy. Notes on the study in general: Through a model of 13 V-J features, ophthalmopathy was separated from stable hyperthyroidism. The blood repertoire included most of the expanded thyroid clonotypes above 0.001.

Patients with uncontrolled infections, other autoimmune diseases, pregnancy or lactation were excluded. For the diagnoses, clinical symptoms, serum thyroxine and TRAb, thyroid ultrasound and orbital computed tomography were used. Amplified TCR beta CDR3 regions came from RNA transcripts. First-round RT-PCR of the TCR CDR3 relied on the HTBI primer set. MiXCR, applied by TCRdb to the multiplex PCR reads, yields one record per CDR3 protein. The sample shows 490,000 or so distinct CDR3 sequences, 20% to 25% of them seen only once. As for this clonotype: Its specificity is not known.

The CDR3 totals 14 residues. CDR1 SEHNR and CDR2 FQNEAQ come from the germline V gene (reference sequence). V was clipped by 5 bases and J by 3 bases; unmatched bases: 7. Sequenced: blood. This rearrangement joins TRBV7-9 to TRBJ2-7, with 7 bases aligning to TRBD2. The TCR comes from a woman aged 70-85 years with Graves' ophthalmopathy. CDR3: CASSAVPGGYEQYF. CDR3 coding DNA: TGTGCCAGCAGCGCGGTTCCGGGGGGCTACGAGCAGTACTTC.